The clone carrying this T cell receptor (beta chain) was counted only a few times. Its target is unknown. The record originates from a study of CD8+ T cells in alopecia areata. Study as a whole: Treated patients received oral tofacitinib, 5 to 10 mg twice daily.

The CDR3 runs 14 residues. CDR1 SNHLY and CDR2 FYNNEI come from the germline V gene. Trimming removed 6 bases at V and 4 bases at J, with 12 bases between. Treatment denoted: oral pan-JAK inhibitor, 5-10 mg twice daily. As the sequencing template, cDNA was produced by extracting RNA and reverse transcribing it. Repertoires were generated with immunoSEQ multiplex PCR, while TCRdb's copy carries only in-frame clones and drops some. The repertoire holds about 200,000 clones, 58% seen once, with 5.5% to 6% in the top ten. General study points: Clonality was higher in lesional than normal scalp, especially in alopecia totalis/universalis. Only a single nonresponder existed, so baseline CD8+ expansion links stay unclear. Against the mouse data, patients shared TCRs less clearly, possibly for HLA reasons.

The chain uses TRBV2 and TRBJ1-4; tentatively, D is TRBD1 (6 bases). The source was CD4+ T cells sorted from blood, collected at week 24, from a patient treated with tofacitinib. This clonotype originated in a human donor with alopecia areata. The CDR3 DNA is TGTGCCAGCAGGGAGGGACAACGTAATGAAAAACTGTTTTTT. This encodes CASREGQRNEKLFF.